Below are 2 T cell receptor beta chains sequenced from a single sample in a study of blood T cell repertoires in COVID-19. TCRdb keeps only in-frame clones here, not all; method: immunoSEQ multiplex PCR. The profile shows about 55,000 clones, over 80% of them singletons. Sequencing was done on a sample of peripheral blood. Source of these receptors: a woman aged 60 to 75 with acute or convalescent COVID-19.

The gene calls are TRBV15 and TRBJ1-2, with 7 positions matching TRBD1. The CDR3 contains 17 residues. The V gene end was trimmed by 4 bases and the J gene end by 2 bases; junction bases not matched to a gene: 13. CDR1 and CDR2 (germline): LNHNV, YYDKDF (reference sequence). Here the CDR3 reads CATSTGTVISENYGYTF. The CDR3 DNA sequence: TGTGCCACCAGCACCGGGACAGTGATCTCAGAAAACTATGGCTACACCTTC.

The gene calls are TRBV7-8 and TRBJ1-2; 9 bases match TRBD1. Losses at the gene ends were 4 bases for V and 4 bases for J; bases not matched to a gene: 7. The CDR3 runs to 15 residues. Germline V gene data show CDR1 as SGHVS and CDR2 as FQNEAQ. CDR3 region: CASSSVRDRVYGYTF. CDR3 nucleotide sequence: TGTGCCAGCAGCTCGGTCCGGGACAGGGTCTATGGCTACACCTTC.